The 15 T cell receptor beta chains presented below share a single source sample, sequenced in a study of T cells in Graves' hyperthyroidism and ophthalmopathy. RNA transcripts yielded amplified TCR beta CDR3 regions. TCR CDR3 underwent first-round RT-PCR with the HTBI primer set. MiXCR, applied by TCRdb to the multiplex PCR reads, yields one record per CDR3 protein. The repertoire holds a few hundred thousand distinct CDR3 sequences, over 10% seen once, with 9.2% in the top ten. The sequencing input was blood. Source of these receptors: a woman aged 18-29 years with Graves' hyperthyroidism.

V usage is TRBV24-1 and J usage is TRBJ2-3; D not resolved. V lost 3 bases to trimming and J lost 2 bases, with 8 bases between them. This CDR3 is 14 amino acids long. Germline CDR1 is KGHDR and CDR2 is SFDVKD. The CDR3 DNA is TGTGCCACCAGTGATCGGCAGGTCACAGATACGCAGTATTTT. It specifies CATSDRQVTDTQYF.

Concerning this clonotype itself: Possible read error: a much larger clone is one base away. The CDR3 region has the DNA TGCAGTGCCGTCTCAGGGGGAGACACTGAAGCTTTCTTT. Protein: CSAVSGGDTEAFF. The chain recombines TRBV20-1 with TRBJ1-1; 7 bases align to TRBD1. The J segment lost 3 bases and the V segment lost 6 bases, leaving 7 bases of the junction unmatched. The CDR3 sequence is 13 residues long. Germline V gives CDR1 DFQATT, CDR2 SNEGSKA (reference sequence).

As regards this clonotype: A much larger clone lies a single base off, so this may be a read error. This sequence joins TRBV20-1 and TRBJ1-2, with 7 bases fitting TRBD1. CDR1 is DFQATT, CDR2 SNEGSKA, per germline (reference sequence). This CDR3 has 12 amino acids. The CDR3 here is CSAPGQVYSYTF. In nucleotides, the CDR3 is TGCAGTGCCCCAGGACAGGTCTATAGCTACACCTTC.

In this sample, this clonotype turned up many times. This rearrangement joins TRBV7-6 to TRBJ2-3; TRBD2 matches at 8 bases. The CDR3 extends over 15 amino acids. V shed 5 bases, J shed 4 bases, and the junction held 8 bases outside the gene matches. In germline, CDR1 is SGHVS, CDR2 FNYEAQ. CDR3 nucleotide sequence: TGTGCCAGCAGCCGAGACGGGGGGGCTGCAGATACGCAGTATTTT. Encoded protein: CASSRDGGAADTQYF.

This clonotype has at least ten counts. The chain is built from TRBV28 and TRBJ1-5, with D possibly being TRBD1 (5 bases). CDR1 MDHEN and CDR2 SYDVKM come from the germline V gene. The ends were cut back, 3 bases at V and 0 bases at J, with 21 bases in the middle. CDR3 length equals 19 residues. The CDR3 DNA sequence: TGTGCCAGCAGTTTGGCAGGGATATTCCAATCTTATAGCAATCAGCCCCAGCATTTT. Protein: CASSLAGIFQSYSNQPQHF.

This clonotype was detected many times. This chain uses TRBV30 with TRBJ2-2; D remains ambiguous. Trimming took off 2 bases at V and 1 base at J, with 11 bases between the two ends. The CDR3 totals 15 residues. Germline V gene data show CDR1 as GTSNPN and CDR2 as SVGIG (reference sequence). The chain's CDR3 is CAWSRTPGNTGELFF. The CDR3 DNA follows: TGTGCCTGGAGTCGCACCCCAGGGAACACCGGGGAGCTGTTTTTT.

The chain combines TRBV9 with TRBJ2-1; 11 nucleotides match TRBD2. CDR3 length equals 16 residues. Germline loops: CDR1 SGDLS, CDR2 YYNGEE. Trimming took 4 bases from V and 6 from J; bases not matched to a gene: 9. This CDR3 reads CASSPAGSGGVNEQFF. CDR3 DNA sequence: TGTGCCAGCAGCCCAGCAGGTAGCGGGGGGGTCAATGAGCAGTTCTTC.

The V and J genes are TRBV27 and TRBJ2-5; D is possibly TRBD1 (5 bases). V was trimmed by 4 bases and J by 11 bases, leaving 17 bases between them. The CDR3 is 13 amino acids. Per germline, CDR1 MNHEY and CDR2 SMNVEV (reference sequence). CDR3 sequence: CASSSWSGWTQYF. The CDR3, as DNA: TGTGCCAGCAGTTCTTGGTCAGGGTGGACGCAGTACTTC.

This clonotype was counted many times. The V and J genes are TRBV7-9 and TRBJ2-7; 8 nucleotides align to TRBD1. The CDR3 loop spans 16 amino acids. J lost 2 bases, V lost 2 bases, and 8 bases had no gene match. Per germline, CDR1 SEHNR and CDR2 FQNEAQ (reference sequence). Here the CDR3 DNA reads TGTGCCAGCAGCTTATTTCGACAGGGGAAGACCTACGAGCAGTACTTC. Translating it yields CASSLFRQGKTYEQYF.

Only one count was recorded for this clonotype. This could be a read error, since a much larger clone is one nucleotide away. The chain uses TRBV19 and TRBJ2-7; D might be TRBD1 (5 bases). The assigned J gene may be wrong: the sequence end matches TRBJ2-1 better. This CDR3 comprises 15 residues. Per the germline V gene, CDR1 is LNHDA and CDR2 is SQIVND (reference sequence). CDR3 amino acids: CASSIWGRPTYEQFF. The CDR3 DNA reads as TGTGCCAGTAGTATTTGGGGCAGGCCTACCTACGAGCAGTTCTTC.

This clonotype was picked up many times. V usage is TRBV29-1 and J usage is TRBJ1-1; the D gene is possibly TRBD1 (6 bases). The CDR3 is 16 amino acids. The V and J ends lost 6 bases and 5 bases respectively, with 25 bases between them. Germline CDR1 SQVTM, CDR2 ANQGSEA. CDR3 loop: CSVDTDRTLQGTEAFF. Here the CDR3 DNA reads TGCAGCGTAGACACTGACAGGACTCTCCAAGGTACTGAAGCTTTCTTT.

The rearrangement joins TRBV6-1 to TRBJ1-2; a weak D match, TRBD1 (6 bases). The CDR3 contains 14 residues. CDR1 is MNHNS and CDR2 is SASEGT in the germline V gene. The V gene lost 2 bases and the J gene lost 6 bases, with 13 bases spanning the gap. CDR3 in amino acids: CASSEPTGLDGYTF. Here the CDR3 DNA reads TGTGCCAGCAGTGAACCCACAGGGTTGGATGGCTACACCTTC.

This clonotype came up once. The junction differs from germline at one of its ends, possibly a read error. This chain's CDR3 is CASSPPGSGRNTEAFF. The CDR3 DNA is TGTGCCAGCAGTCCCCCTGGGTCAGGGCGGAACACTGAAGCCTTCTTT. The rearrangement joins TRBV27 to TRBJ1-1; weak D call: TRBD1 (5 bases). CDR3 length: 16 amino acids. In germline, CDR1 is MNHEY, CDR2 SMNVEV (reference sequence).

This clonotype was picked up many times. The DNA for the CDR3 is TGTGCCAGCAGCCCGAGGACCTATGGCTACACCTTC. Residues: CASSPRTYGYTF. V and J are TRBV28 and TRBJ1-2; D is ambiguous. V was clipped by 6 bases and J by 4 bases, with 9 bases between them. The CDR3 has 12 residues. Looked up from germline, CDR1 is MDHEN and CDR2 is SYDVKM.

CDR3 DNA sequence: TGTGCCAGTAGTATAGAAACAGGGAACCAGCCCCAGCATTTT. The encoded protein is CASSIETGNQPQHF. The rearrangement links TRBV19 to TRBJ1-5; D might be TRBD1 (6 bases). Germline V gene sequence: CDR1 LNHDA, CDR2 SQIVND (reference sequence). Trimming removed 0 bases from V and 7 bases from J, with 10 bases in between. The CDR3 sequence is 14 residues long.